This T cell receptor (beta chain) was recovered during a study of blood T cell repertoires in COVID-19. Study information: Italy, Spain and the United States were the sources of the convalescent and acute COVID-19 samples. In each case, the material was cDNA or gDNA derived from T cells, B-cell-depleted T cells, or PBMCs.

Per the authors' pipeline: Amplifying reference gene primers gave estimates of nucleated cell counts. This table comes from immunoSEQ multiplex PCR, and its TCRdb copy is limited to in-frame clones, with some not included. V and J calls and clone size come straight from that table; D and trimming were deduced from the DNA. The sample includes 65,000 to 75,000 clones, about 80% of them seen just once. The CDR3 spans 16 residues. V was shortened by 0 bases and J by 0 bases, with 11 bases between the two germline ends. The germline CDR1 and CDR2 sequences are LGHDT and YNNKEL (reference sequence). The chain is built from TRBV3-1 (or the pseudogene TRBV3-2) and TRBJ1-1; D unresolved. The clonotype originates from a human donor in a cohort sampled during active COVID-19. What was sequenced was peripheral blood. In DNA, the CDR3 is TGTGCCAGCAGCCAAGATACGAGGTTCTTGAACACTGAAGCTTTCTTT. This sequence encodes CASSQDTRFLNTEAFF.